This TCR beta chain was documented in a study of beta chain features in type 1 diabetes. Study-wide points: VDJ junctions from type 1 diabetes patients carried fewer insertions and larger deletions. TCRB CDR3s from Type 1 diabetes patients were moderately but significantly shorter in all four CD4+ subsets. Whether TCRB rearrangement is influenced by HLA type went unresolved here. Within patients, naive, central memory and Treg TCRB repertoires seemed more similar than within healthy donors.

This clone turned up a few times. Antigen: not known. Of the isolated RNA, all was reverse transcribed, and so the sequenced material was expressed TCRB transcripts. Profiling relied on immunoSEQ multiplex PCR, and the TCRdb table lists in-frame clones only, not all of them. The sample contains roughly 130,000 clones, 16% of which appear only once. By way of CD45RO/CCR7/CD25/CD127/CD95/CD27, the CD4+ regulatory, stem cell-like memory, central memory and naive cells were sorted. From germline, CDR1 is MDHEN and CDR2 SYDVKM. CDR3 size: 14 residues. The V end was cut by 7 bases, the J end by 0 bases, with 10 bases between.

The sequence was collected from a man aged 30-40 years with type 1 diabetes. The sample taken for sequencing was central memory CD4+ T cells from blood. The genes are TRBV28 and TRBJ2-1, with a tentative D call TRBD2 (6 bases). CDR3: CASTSASSYNEQFF. As DNA, the CDR3 is TGTGCCAGCACTAGCGCTAGCTCCTACAATGAGCAGTTCTTC.